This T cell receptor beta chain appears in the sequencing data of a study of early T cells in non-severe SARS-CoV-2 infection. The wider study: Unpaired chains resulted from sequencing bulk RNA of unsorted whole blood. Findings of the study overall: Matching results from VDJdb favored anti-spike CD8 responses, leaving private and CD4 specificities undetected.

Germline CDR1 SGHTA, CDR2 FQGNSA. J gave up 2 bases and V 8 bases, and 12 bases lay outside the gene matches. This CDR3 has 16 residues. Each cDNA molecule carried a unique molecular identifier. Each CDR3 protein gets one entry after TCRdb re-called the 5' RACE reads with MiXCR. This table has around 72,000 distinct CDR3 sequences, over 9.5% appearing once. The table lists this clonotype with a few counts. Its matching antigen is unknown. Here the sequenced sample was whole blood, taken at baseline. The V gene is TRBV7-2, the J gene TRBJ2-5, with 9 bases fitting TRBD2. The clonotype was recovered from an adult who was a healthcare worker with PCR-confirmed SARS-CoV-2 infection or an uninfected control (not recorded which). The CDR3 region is CASQGISGGKQETQYF. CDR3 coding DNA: TGTGCCAGCCAAGGCATCAGCGGGGGGAAGCAAGAGACCCAGTACTTC.